The clone carrying this T cell receptor (beta chain) was seen once. This entry comes from a study of blood T cell repertoires in COVID-19. Study at large: The United States, Italy and Spain were the sources of the acute and convalescent COVID-19 samples.

Sequencing used immunoSEQ multiplex PCR; TCRdb keeps in-frame clones, though not all of them. The data contain approximately 300,000 clones, 75% to 95% of them singletons. Germline assignment: CDR1 SGDLS and CDR2 YYNGEE. V lost 4 bases, J lost 0 bases, and 8 bases lay in between. The CDR3 is made up of 15 amino acids. The TCR comes from a young woman with COVID-19, enrolled during active disease. The sequenced material came from peripheral blood. This chain links TRBV9 with TRBJ1-6; no clear D. The CDR3 reads CASSPAGSYNSPLHF. CDR3 nucleotides: TGTGCCAGCAGCCCTGCAGGCTCCTATAATTCACCCCTCCACTTT.